This TCR beta chain was observed in a study of blood T cell repertoires in COVID-19. Some clones are missing from TCRdb's copy, which holds only in-frame ones; the method was immunoSEQ multiplex PCR. This sample has 50,000 to 75,000 clones, with 90% to 95% found just once. This clone was picked up a small number of times. The CDR3 is 14 amino acids. The V end lost 9 bases, the J end lost 0 bases, and 14 bases lay between the germline ends. The V gene's germline CDR1 is LNHDA and CDR2 SQIVND (reference sequence). The chain employs TRBV19 and TRBJ1-2; D call uncertain. The clonotype was recovered from a human donor in a cohort sampled during active COVID-19. The sample was peripheral blood. The CDR3 DNA follows: TGTGCCAGCTCCGATGCAGGTGCTAACTATGGCTACACCTTC. Encoded protein: CASSDAGANYGYTF.